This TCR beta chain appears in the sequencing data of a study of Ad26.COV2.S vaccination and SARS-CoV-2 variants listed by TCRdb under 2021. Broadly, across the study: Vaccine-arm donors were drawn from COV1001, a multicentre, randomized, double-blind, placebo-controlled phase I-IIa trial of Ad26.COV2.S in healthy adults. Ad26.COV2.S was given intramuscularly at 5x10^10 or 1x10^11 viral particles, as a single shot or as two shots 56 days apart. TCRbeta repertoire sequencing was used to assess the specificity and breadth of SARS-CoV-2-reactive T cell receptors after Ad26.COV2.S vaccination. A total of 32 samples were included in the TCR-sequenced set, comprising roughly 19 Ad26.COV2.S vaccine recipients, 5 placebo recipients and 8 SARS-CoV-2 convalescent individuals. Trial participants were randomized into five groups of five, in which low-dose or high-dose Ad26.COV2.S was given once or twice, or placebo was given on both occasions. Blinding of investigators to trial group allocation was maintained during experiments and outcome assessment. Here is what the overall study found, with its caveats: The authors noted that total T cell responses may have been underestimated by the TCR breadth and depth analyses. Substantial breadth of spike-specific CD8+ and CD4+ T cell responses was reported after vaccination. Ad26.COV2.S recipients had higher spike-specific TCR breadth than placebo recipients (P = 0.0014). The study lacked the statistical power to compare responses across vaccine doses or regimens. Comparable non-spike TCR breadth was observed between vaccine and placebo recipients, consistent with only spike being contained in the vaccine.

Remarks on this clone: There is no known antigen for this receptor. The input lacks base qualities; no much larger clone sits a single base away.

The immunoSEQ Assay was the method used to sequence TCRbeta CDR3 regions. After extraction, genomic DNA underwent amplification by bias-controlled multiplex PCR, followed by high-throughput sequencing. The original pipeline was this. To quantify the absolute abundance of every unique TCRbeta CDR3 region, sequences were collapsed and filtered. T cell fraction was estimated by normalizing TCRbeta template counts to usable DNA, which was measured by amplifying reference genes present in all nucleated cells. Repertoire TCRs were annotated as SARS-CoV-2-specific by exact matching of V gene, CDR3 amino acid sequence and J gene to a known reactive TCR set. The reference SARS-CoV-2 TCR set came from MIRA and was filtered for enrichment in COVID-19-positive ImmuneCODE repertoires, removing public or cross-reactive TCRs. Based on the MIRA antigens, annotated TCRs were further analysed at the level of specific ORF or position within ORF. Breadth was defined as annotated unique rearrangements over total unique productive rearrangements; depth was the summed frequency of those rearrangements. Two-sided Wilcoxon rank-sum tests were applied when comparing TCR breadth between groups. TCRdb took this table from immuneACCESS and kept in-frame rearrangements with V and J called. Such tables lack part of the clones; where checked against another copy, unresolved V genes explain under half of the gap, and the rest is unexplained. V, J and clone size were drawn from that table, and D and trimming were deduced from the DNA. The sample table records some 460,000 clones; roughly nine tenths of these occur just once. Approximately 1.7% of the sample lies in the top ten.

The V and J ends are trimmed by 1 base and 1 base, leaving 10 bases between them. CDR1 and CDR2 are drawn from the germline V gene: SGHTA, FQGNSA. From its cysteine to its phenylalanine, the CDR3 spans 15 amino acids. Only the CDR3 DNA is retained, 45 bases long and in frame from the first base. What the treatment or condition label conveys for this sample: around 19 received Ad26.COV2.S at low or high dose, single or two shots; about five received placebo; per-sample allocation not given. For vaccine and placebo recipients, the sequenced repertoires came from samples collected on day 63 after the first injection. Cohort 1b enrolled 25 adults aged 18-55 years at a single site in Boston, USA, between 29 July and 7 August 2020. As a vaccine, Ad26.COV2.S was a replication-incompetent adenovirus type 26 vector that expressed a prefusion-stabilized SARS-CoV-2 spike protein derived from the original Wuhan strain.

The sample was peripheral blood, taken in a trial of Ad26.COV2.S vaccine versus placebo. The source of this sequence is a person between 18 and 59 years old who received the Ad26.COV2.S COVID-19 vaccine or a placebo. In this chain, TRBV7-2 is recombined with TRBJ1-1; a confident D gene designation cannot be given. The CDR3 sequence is CASSLVLVKNTEAFF. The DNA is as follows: TGTGCCAGCAGCTTAGTTTTAGTCAAGAACACTGAAGCTTTCTTT.